These T cell receptor beta chains were read from a single sample in a study of cytomegalovirus exposure and HLA in healthy donors. Assay: immunoSEQ multiplex PCR; the TCRdb copy retains only in-frame clones and omits some. This table has some 150,000 clones, 60% to 85% appearing once. Material for sequencing was PBMCs. Source of these receptors: a man aged 35-49 years in good health and CMV-seropositive. CDR3s include the opening cysteine and the closing phenylalanine or tryptophan. The order of the fields is V gene, clone size, D gene, J gene, CDR3 protein, CDR3 DNA. D genes are given only for firm matches. Rows may omit the clone size; those that give it use once, few, many or a size class.

TRBV6-5	once	.	TRBJ2-1	CASSYSYGDNEQFF	TGTGCCAGCAGTTACTCGTACGGAGACAATGAGCAGTTCTTC
TRBV4-2	once	.	TRBJ1-5	CASSQSLQANQPQHF	TGTGCCAGCAGCCAATCGTTACAGGCGAATCAGCCCCAGCATTTT
TRBV7-9	.	TRBD1	TRBJ1-2	CASSLGTGDCRRLNYGYTF	TGTGCCAGCAGCTTAGGAACAGGGGATTGCCGCCGGCTAAACTATGGCTACACCTTC
TRBV9	once	TRBD2	TRBJ2-7	CASSAGGPSYEQYF	TGTGCCAGCAGCGCGGGAGGGCCCTCTTACGAGCAGTACTTC
TRBV9	.	TRBD1	TRBJ2-6	CASSVDYGTGYLSGANVLTF	TGTGCCAGCAGCGTAGACTACGGGACAGGGTATCTTTCTGGGGCCAACGTCCTGACTTTC
TRBV29-1	few	TRBD1	TRBJ2-3	CSGTGGVHSTDTQYF	TGCAGCGGGACAGGGGGCGTCCATAGCACAGATACGCAGTATTTT
TRBV5-1	.	.	TRBJ1-1	CASSPHGGLDEAFF	TGCGCCAGCAGCCCCCACGGGGGGTTGGATGAAGCTTTCTTT
TRBV5-4	.	TRBD2	TRBJ2-1	CASSPNAGGQNNEQFF	TGTGCCAGCAGCCCGAATGCGGGAGGGCAGAACAATGAGCAGTTCTTC
TRBV19	.	TRBD1	TRBJ2-5	CASSPPQGAVGETQYF	TGTGCCAGTAGTCCCCCACAGGGGGCGGTGGGAGAGACCCAGTACTTC
TRBV11-2	.	TRBD2	TRBJ2-7	CASSLAGLAGFF	TGTGCCAGCAGCTTAGCAGGACTAGCGGGATTTTTC
TRBV30	.	TRBD1	TRBJ1-2	CAWRAGGLPYGYTF	TGTGCCTGGAGGGCAGGGGGACTTCCTTATGGCTACACCTTC
TRBV7-3	few	TRBD1	TRBJ1-5	CASRTRGRQPQHF	TGTGCCAGCCGTACGAGGGGGCGGCAGCCCCAGCATTTT
TRBV6-5	once	.	TRBJ2-2	CASRPAGLTGELFF	TGTGCCAGCAGGCCCGCGGGACTGACCGGGGAGCTGTTTTTT
TRBV7-9	.	TRBD1	TRBJ2-3	CASSTGQGMDTQYF	TGTGCCAGCAGCACGGGACAGGGGATGGATACGCAGTATTTT